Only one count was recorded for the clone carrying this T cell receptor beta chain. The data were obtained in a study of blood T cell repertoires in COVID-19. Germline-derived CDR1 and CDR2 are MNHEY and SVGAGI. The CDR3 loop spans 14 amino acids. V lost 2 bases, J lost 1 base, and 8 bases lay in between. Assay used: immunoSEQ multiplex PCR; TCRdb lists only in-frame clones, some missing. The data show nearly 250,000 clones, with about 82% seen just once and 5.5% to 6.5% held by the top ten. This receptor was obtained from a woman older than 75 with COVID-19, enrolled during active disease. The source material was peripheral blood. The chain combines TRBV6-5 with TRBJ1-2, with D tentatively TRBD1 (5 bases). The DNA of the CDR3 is TGTGCCAGCAGTTACGGACAACGTAACTATGGCTACACCTTC. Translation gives CASSYGQRNYGYTF.